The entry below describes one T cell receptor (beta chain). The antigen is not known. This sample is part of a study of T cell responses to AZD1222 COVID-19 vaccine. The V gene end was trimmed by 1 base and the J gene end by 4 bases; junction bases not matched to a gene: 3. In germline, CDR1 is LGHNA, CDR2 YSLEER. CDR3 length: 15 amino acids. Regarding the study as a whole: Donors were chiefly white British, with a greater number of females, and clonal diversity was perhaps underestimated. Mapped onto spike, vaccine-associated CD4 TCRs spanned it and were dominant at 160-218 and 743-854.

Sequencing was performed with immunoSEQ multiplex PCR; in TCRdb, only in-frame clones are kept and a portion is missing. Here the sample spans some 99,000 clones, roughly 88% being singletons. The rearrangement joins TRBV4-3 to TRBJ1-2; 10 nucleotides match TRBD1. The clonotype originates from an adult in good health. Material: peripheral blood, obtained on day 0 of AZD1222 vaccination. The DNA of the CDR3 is TGCGCCAGCAGCCAAGGACAGGGGGCCGTCTATGGCTACACCTTC. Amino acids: CASSQGQGAVYGYTF.